This is a list of T cell receptor beta chains from one sample in a study of shared clonotypes between healthy human individuals. TCRdb's copy holds only in-frame clones and misses some; the assay was immunoSEQ multiplex PCR. Found here are millions of clones, over 85% of them singletons; the top ten hold more than 0.95%. Sequenced material: naive CD8+ T cells sorted from blood. The receptors here all came from a man younger than 35 in good health. CDR3s include the opening cysteine and the closing phenylalanine or tryptophan. The D gene is left open where the match is weak. Some rows mark clone size as missing; the rest say once, few, many or name a class of expanded clone.

CDR3nt,CDR3aa,j_gene,v_gene,abundance,d_gene
TGTGCCTGGAGTGCCGGACAGGGCGGCTACAATGAGCAGTTCTTC,CAWSAGQGGYNEQFF,TRBJ2-1,TRBV30,once,TRBD1
TGTGCCAGCAGCGAGACAGGGGCCTCAGATACGCAGTATTTT,CASSETGASDTQYF,TRBJ2-3,TRBV27,NA,TRBD1
TGTGCCAGCAGACTAGCGGGAGACTTCTACGAGCAGTACTTC,CASRLAGDFYEQYF,TRBJ2-7,TRBV27,NA,TRBD2
TGTGCCAGCAGCCCAACGCTAGCGGATTTCTACAATGAGCAGTTCTTC,CASSPTLADFYNEQFF,TRBJ2-1,TRBV27,NA,TRBD2
TGCAGCGTTGACCCTTCAGATACGCAGTATTTT,CSVDPSDTQYF,TRBJ2-3,TRBV29-1,NA,NA
TGTGCCATCAGTGTTGGGGCAGAGCAGTACTTC,CAISVGAEQYF,TRBJ2-7,TRBV10-3,NA,NA
TGTGCCAGCAGCTTCGGGACAGGGCTTCCCGGGGAGCTGTTTTTT,CASSFGTGLPGELFF,TRBJ2-2,TRBV7-9,once,TRBD1
TGTGCCAGCAGCTTTCTAGCGGGAGAAAGCACCGGGGAGCTGTTTTTT,CASSFLAGESTGELFF,TRBJ2-2,TRBV7-8,NA,TRBD2
TGTGCCAGCAGCTTCCTTTTACGGACGACTAGCGAGGAGTACGAGCAGTACTTC,CASSFLLRTTSEEYEQYF,TRBJ2-7,TRBV7-8,NA,TRBD2
TGTGCTAGCAGCTTAGACTCAGAAGAGACCCAGTACTTC,CASSLDSEETQYF,TRBJ2-5,TRBV7-7,NA,NA
TGTGCCAGCAGCTTAATTAGGGACCACGAGCAGTACTTC,CASSLIRDHEQYF,TRBJ2-7,TRBV11-2,NA,NA
TGCGCCAGCAGCCAAGAAAGAAGCGGGAGGGGGGATGAGCAGTTCTTC,CASSQERSGRGDEQFF,TRBJ2-1,TRBV4-3,NA,TRBD2
TGTGCCAGCAGTTTTCTTCCAAACTCCCTTCAAGAGACCCAGTACTTC,CASSFLPNSLQETQYF,TRBJ2-5,TRBV28,NA,NA
TGTGCCAGCCGACCTTATAGCAATCAGCCCCAGCATTTT,CASRPYSNQPQHF,TRBJ1-5,TRBV27,NA,NA
TGTGCCAGCAGCCTCCTAGTGGCGATGAATAATGAAAAACTGTTTTTT,CASSLLVAMNNEKLFF,TRBJ1-4,TRBV7-9,NA,NA
TGTGCCAGCAGCTTGGACTCGAACACTGAAGCTTTCTTT,CASSLDSNTEAFF,TRBJ1-1,TRBV5-4,NA,NA
TGTGCCAGCAGCGCACCGGGATTAGGGGAAAAACTGTTTTTT,CASSAPGLGEKLFF,TRBJ1-4,TRBV7-9,NA,NA
TGTGCCAGCAGTTCTTGGGGCCCTGGAAACACCATATATTTT,CASSSWGPGNTIYF,TRBJ1-3,TRBV27,NA,NA
TGTGCCAGCAGTTACTCGTCGGGGAGCTCCTACGAGCAGTACTTC,CASSYSSGSSYEQYF,TRBJ2-7,TRBV6-6,NA,NA
TGCAGCGTTGTCCGGCGGGACTACAATGAGCAGTTCTTC,CSVVRRDYNEQFF,TRBJ2-1,TRBV29-1,NA,NA
TGTGCCATCAGTGATTCCGGGGATCGTAATGAAAAACTGTTTTTT,CAISDSGDRNEKLFF,TRBJ1-4,TRBV10-3,NA,NA
TGTGCCAGCAGTATAGTGGCTAGCGGGAGTGGGGAGCAGTACTTC,CASSIVASGSGEQYF,TRBJ2-7,TRBV6-6,once,TRBD2
TGCGCCAGCAGCCACGATGGCCCCTCCTACGAGCAGTACTTC,CASSHDGPSYEQYF,TRBJ2-7,TRBV4-1,NA,NA
TGTGCCAGCAGCTTAAGCCAAGCGGGGGGGAGCTCCTACGAGCAGTACTTC,CASSLSQAGGSSYEQYF,TRBJ2-7,TRBV7-8,NA,TRBD2
TGTGCCAGCAGCACTAGCGGGGGGTTGAATGAGCAGTTCTTC,CASSTSGGLNEQFF,TRBJ2-1,TRBV13,NA,TRBD2
TGTGCCAGCAGCTCGACAGAGGCAACTAATGAAAAACTGTTTTTT,CASSSTEATNEKLFF,TRBJ1-4,TRBV7-9,NA,NA
TGCGCCAGCAGCGGACCCGGGACAGGCAACACTGAAGCTTTCTTT,CASSGPGTGNTEAFF,TRBJ1-1,TRBV5-1,NA,TRBD1
TGTGCCAGTAGTATAGTTGCGGATTCCTACGAGCAGTACTTC,CASSIVADSYEQYF,TRBJ2-7,TRBV19,NA,NA
TGTGCCAGCAGCCCCACTAACACCGGGGAGCTGTTTTTT,CASSPTNTGELFF,TRBJ2-2,TRBV14,NA,NA
TGCGCCAGCAGCTTGATTAGCGGGGGCCAAGAGACCCAGTACTTC,CASSLISGGQETQYF,TRBJ2-5,TRBV5-1,NA,TRBD2
TGTGCCAGCTCACCACGGGACAGGGAATTTATACTGACTTTC,CASSPRDREFILTF,TRBJ2-6,TRBV18,NA,TRBD1
TGCGCCAGCAGCCAAGACGGTGACTACGAGCAGTACTTC,CASSQDGDYEQYF,TRBJ2-7,TRBV4-1,NA,NA
TGCGCCAGCAGCCAAGATTTTCAGTTAACTAATGAAAAACTGTTTTTT,CASSQDFQLTNEKLFF,TRBJ1-4,TRBV4-3,NA,NA
TGCGCCAGCAGCCCCAACGCGAGGGGCACCTACGAGCAGTACTTC,CASSPNARGTYEQYF,TRBJ2-7,TRBV4-1,once,NA
TGCGCCAGCAGCGGAATCGCCTCCGGGACAGAGAGCTCCTACGAGCAGTACTTC,CASSGIASGTESSYEQYF,TRBJ2-7,TRBV5-1,once,TRBD1
TGTGCCAGCAGCTTTGGTGTGCTAGCGTCGGTAGAGACCCAGTACTTC,CASSFGVLASVETQYF,TRBJ2-5,TRBV5-5,NA,NA
TGTGCCAGCAGCTCTTACAGGGCGGGCACAGATACGCAGTATTTT,CASSSYRAGTDTQYF,TRBJ2-3,TRBV11-1,NA,NA
TGTGCCAGCAGTTCGCTCGGGGACCCGAACTACGAGCAGTACTTC,CASSSLGDPNYEQYF,TRBJ2-7,TRBV27,NA,NA
TGCGCCAGCAGCCAAGAGGTAGGGGTTGGACAGCCCCAGCATTTT,CASSQEVGVGQPQHF,TRBJ1-5,TRBV4-1,NA,NA